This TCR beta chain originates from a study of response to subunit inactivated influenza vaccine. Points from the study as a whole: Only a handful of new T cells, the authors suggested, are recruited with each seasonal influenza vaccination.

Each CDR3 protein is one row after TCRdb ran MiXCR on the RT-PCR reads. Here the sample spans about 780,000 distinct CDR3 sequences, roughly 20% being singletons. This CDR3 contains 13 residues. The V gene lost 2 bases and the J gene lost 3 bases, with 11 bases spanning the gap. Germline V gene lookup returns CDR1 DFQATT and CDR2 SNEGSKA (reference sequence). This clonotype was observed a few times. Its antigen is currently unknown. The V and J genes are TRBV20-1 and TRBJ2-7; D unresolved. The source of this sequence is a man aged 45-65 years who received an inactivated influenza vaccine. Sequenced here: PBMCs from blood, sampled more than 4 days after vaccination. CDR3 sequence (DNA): TGCAGTGCTAGACTCCCGGCTAACTACGAGCAGTACTTC. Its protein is CSARLPANYEQYF.